A single T cell receptor (beta chain) is shown here with its context. Antigen: not known. Adult Caucasians living in Nashville, Tennessee made up all of the donors. This sample is drawn from a study of shared clonotypes between healthy human individuals. Study findings and constraints: Represented genetic and exposure-history diversity was restricted by having few donors.

Clones were read by immunoSEQ multiplex PCR, and TCRdb kept only the in-frame ones, dropping some. Of over 2 million clones in the sample, about nine tenths were seen once. After removal of 6 bases from V and 1 base from J, the junction contained 3 bases not matched to a gene. Germline V gene lookup returns CDR1 SGHKS and CDR2 YYEKEE (reference sequence). This CDR3 spans 14 amino acids. This chain joins TRBV5-5 and TRBJ2-2; 7 bases match TRBD1. Material for sequencing was naive CD4+ T cells from PBMCs. Subset in this sample: CD45RA+ positively selected. The sequence derives from a man between 18 and 29 years old in good health. Some clones in this sample may be carry-over from other donors' samples. The CDR3, as DNA: TGTGCCAGCATCGGACAGGTGAACACCGGGGAGCTGTTTTTT. Protein sequence: CASIGQVNTGELFF.